This TCR beta chain emerged from a study of blood T cell repertoires in COVID-19. The germline V gene encodes CDR1 MNHEY and CDR2 SMNVEV (reference sequence). The CDR3 length is 14 residues. With 4 bases removed from V and 5 bases from J, the gap between germline ends came to 14 bases. Sequenced by immunoSEQ multiplex PCR; TCRdb stores in-frame clones only, minus some. The table lists tens of thousands of clones, about 82% of them singletons. This clonotype originated in a human donor in a cohort sampled during active COVID-19. The gene calls are TRBV27 and TRBJ1-2, with D perhaps TRBD1 (5 bases). The sequenced sample was peripheral blood. The CDR3: CASSWGPREYGYTF. The CDR3 bases are TGTGCCAGCAGTTGGGGCCCCCGAGAGTATGGCTACACCTTC.